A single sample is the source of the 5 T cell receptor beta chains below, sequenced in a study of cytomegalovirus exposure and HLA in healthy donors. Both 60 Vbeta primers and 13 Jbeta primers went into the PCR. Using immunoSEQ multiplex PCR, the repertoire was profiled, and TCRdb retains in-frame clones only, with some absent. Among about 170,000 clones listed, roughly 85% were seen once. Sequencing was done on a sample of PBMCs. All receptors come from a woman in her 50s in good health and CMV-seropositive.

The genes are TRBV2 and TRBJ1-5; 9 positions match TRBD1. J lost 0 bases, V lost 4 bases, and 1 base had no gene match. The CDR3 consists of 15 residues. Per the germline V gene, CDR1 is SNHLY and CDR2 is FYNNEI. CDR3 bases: TGTGCCAGCAGTGGGGACAGGGCTAGCAATCAGCCCCAGCATTTT. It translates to CASSGDRASNQPQHF. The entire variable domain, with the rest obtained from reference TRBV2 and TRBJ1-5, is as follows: EPEVTQTPSHQVTQMGQEVILRCVPISNHLYFYWYRQILGQKVEFLVSFYNNEISEKSEIFDDQFSVERPDGSNFTLKIRSTKLEDSAMYFCASSGDRASNQPQHFGDGTRLSIL.

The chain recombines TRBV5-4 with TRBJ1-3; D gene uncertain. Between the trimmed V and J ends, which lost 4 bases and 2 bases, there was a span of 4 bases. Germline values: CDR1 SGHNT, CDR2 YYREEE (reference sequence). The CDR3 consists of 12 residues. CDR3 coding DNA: TGTGCCAGCAGCCTCCCTGGAAACACCATATATTTT. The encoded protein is CASSLPGNTIYF.

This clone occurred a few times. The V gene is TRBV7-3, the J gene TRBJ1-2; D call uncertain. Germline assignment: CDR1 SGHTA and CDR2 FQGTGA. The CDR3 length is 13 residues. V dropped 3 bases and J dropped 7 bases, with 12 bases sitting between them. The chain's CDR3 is CASSFLDTSGYTF. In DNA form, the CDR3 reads TGTGCCAGCAGCTTTCTTGACACGTCTGGCTACACCTTC.

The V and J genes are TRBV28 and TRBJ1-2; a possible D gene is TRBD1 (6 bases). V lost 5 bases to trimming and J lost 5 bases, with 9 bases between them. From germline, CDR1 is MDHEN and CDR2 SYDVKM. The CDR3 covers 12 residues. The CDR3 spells CASSQQGYGYTF. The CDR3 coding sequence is TGTGCCAGCAGTCAACAGGGTTATGGCTACACCTTC.

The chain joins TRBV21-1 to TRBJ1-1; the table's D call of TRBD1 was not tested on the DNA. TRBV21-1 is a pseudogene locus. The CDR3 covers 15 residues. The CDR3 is CASSPRTPWNTEAFF. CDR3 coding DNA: TGTGCCAGCAGCCCACGGACACCTTGGAACACTGAAGCTTTCTTT.